Listed below are T cell receptor beta chains from one sample, sequenced in a study of early T cells in non-severe SARS-CoV-2 infection. Via MiXCR, TCRdb re-called the 5' RACE reads, giving one row per CDR3 protein. The table lists more than 70,000 distinct CDR3 sequences, about 11% of them singletons. Material: whole blood, obtained at baseline. The source of these receptors is an adult who was a healthcare worker with PCR-confirmed SARS-CoV-2 infection or an uninfected control (not recorded which). CDR3s include the opening cysteine and the closing phenylalanine or tryptophan. Fields, in order: D gene, J gene, clone size, V gene, CDR3 DNA, CDR3 protein. A D gene is named only where the DNA matches it firmly. Only some rows state a clone size, as once, few, many or a class for expanded clones.

-	TRBJ1-5	-	TRBV20-1	TGCAGTGCTAAGGCATCTTCGGGCGGAGGAGCTCAGCCCCAGCATTTT	CSAKASSGGGAQPQHF
TRBD2	TRBJ2-3	few	TRBV7-3	TGTGCCAGCAGCTCTAACGGGGGGGCCAACACAGATACGCAGTATTTT	CASSSNGGANTDTQYF
-	TRBJ2-3	many	TRBV7-2	TGTGCCAGCAGCTCTGACCGCACAGATACGCAGTATTTT	CASSSDRTDTQYF
TRBD1	TRBJ1-1	few	TRBV6-6	TGTGCCAGCAGAGCCGGGACAGGGTCCACTGAAGCTTTCTTT	CASRAGTGSTEAFF
TRBD1	TRBJ2-7	-	TRBV6-2/TRBV6-3	TGTGCCAGCAGTTACGGACAGGCCAGGGAGCAGTACTTC	CASSYGQAREQYF
TRBD2	TRBJ2-3	many	TRBV7-6	TGTGCCAGCAGCTTAGTATTTGGAGCGGGGGGTAGCACAGATACGCAGTATTTT	CASSLVFGAGGSTDTQYF
-	TRBJ1-6	few	TRBV2	TGTGCCAGCAGTGTCTCGGGGGGCGAGCCCTATAATTCACCCCTCCACTTT	CASSVSGGEPYNSPLHF
-	TRBJ1-6	-	TRBV9	TGTGCCAGCAGCGCCTTTACAGGGTCTCATTCACCCCTCCACTTT	CASSAFTGSHSPLHF
-	TRBJ2-5	few	TRBV3-1	TGTGCCAGCAGCCGGAGACAGCAGAGGGAGACCCAGTACTTC	CASSRRQQRETQYF
TRBD1	TRBJ2-3	-	TRBV2	TGTGCCAGCAGTCCAGACAGGGGAATAGGTTTT	CASSPDRGIGF
TRBD2	TRBJ2-5	-	TRBV20-1	TGCAGTGCTAAAGGACTAGCGGGGGGTTTTTCGGAGACCCAGTACTTC	CSAKGLAGGFSETQYF
-	TRBJ2-5	few	TRBV11-2	TGTGCCAGCAGCTCCGGGACCCCCAGAGAGACCCAGTACTTC	CASSSGTPRETQYF
-	TRBJ2-2	few	TRBV29-1	TGCAGCGTCACAGGGTCGAGGACCGGGGAGCTGTTTTTT	CSVTGSRTGELFF
-	TRBJ2-7	-	TRBV29-1	TGCAGCGTGAGCAGGGACGACTACGAGCAGTACTTC	CSVSRDDYEQYF
-	TRBJ2-5	many	TRBV6-5	TGTGCCAGCAGGGGAAGGGGCGGAGAGGAGACCCAGTACTTC	CASRGRGGEETQYF
-	TRBJ1-2	-	TRBV5-4	TGTGCCAGCAGTCTCGCGACAGGCAACTATGGCTACACCTTC	CASSLATGNYGYTF
-	TRBJ1-1	-	TRBV11-2	TGTGCCAGCAGCTTAGGGGTAGGCCTGCAAGCTTTCTTT	CASSLGVGLQAFF
-	TRBJ2-7	few	TRBV6-6	TGTGCCAGCGGGAGCATTCGGCAATACGAGCAGTACTTC	CASGSIRQYEQYF
-	TRBJ1-2	few	TRBV7-9	TGTGCCAGCAGCTTTAACCATGGCTACACCTTC	CASSFNHGYTF
-	TRBJ1-4	-	TRBV28	TGTGCCAGCAGTTATATTGAAAAACTGTTTTTT	CASSYIEKLFF
TRBD2	TRBJ2-3	many	TRBV5-1	TGCGCCAGCAGCTCCTGGACTAGCGGGGGAGTCACAGATACGCAGTATTTT	CASSSWTSGGVTDTQYF
-	TRBJ1-5	-	TRBV5-8	TGTGCCAGCAGCCACCATCAGCCCCAGCATTTT	CASSHHQPQHF
TRBD2	TRBJ2-1	-	TRBV12-3/TRBV12-4	TGTGCCAGCAGTGGCGGGGGGCCTGTCGATGAGCAGTTCTTC	CASSGGGPVDEQFF
TRBD1	TRBJ2-7	few	TRBV28	TGTGCCAGCAGCCAAACGAGGACAGGGCAGATCTACGAGCAGTACTTC	CASSQTRTGQIYEQYF